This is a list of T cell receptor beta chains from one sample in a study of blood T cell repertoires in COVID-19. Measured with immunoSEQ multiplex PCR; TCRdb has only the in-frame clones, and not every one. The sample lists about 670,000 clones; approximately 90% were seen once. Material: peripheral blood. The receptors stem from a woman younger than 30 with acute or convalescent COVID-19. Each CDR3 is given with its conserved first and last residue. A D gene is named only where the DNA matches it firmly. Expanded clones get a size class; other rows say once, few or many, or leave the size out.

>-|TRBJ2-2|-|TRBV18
TGTGCCAGCTCACCGGAGCTTGAACCGGGCACCGGGGAGCTGTTTTTT
CASSPELEPGTGELFF
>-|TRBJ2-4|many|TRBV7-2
TGTGCCAGCAGCCTTCGAGACATTCAGTACTTC
CASSLRDIQYF
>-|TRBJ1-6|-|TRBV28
TGTGCCACTTCCTCTCAGGGGAAGTCCTATAATTCACCCCTCCACTTT
CATSSQGKSYNSPLHF
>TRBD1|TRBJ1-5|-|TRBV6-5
TGTGCCAGCACGGTAGGACAGGGGGTCCAGCCCCAGCATTTT
CASTVGQGVQPQHF
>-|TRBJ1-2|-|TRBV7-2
TGTGCCAGCAGCTTATACGTCAGGGCCGTCTATGGCTACACCTTC
CASSLYVRAVYGYTF
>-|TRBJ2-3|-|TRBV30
TGTGCCTGGACGGGTAGCGCAGATACGCAGTATTTT
CAWTGSADTQYF
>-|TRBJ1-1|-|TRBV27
TGTGCCAGCAGTTTATACAGTAACACTGAAGCTTTCTTT
CASSLYSNTEAFF
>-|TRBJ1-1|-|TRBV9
TGTGCCAGCAGCCAGGGTTCGTCGGTGAACACTGAAGCTTTCTTT
CASSQGSSVNTEAFF
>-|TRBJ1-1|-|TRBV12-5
TGTGCTAGTGGTTTGGTACTGGAGGGCCCGGGATACACTGAAGCTTTCTTT
CASGLVLEGPGYTEAFF
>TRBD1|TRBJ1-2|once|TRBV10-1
TGCGCCAGCCCCACAGGGACAGGGATCTATGGCTACACCTTC
CASPTGTGIYGYTF
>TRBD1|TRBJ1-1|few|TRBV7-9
TGTGCCAGCAGCCTACAGGGGCACACTGAAGCTTTCTTT
CASSLQGHTEAFF
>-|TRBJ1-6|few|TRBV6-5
TGTGCCAGCAGCATCCGGGACAACCCTAATTCACCCCTCCACTTT
CASSIRDNPNSPLHF
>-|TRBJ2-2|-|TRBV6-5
TGTGCCAGCAGTACAGCTACCGGGGAGCTGTTTTTT
CASSTATGELFF
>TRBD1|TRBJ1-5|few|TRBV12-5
TGTGCTAGTGTGTACATCAGGGGGGATCAGCCCCAGCATTTT
CASVYIRGDQPQHF
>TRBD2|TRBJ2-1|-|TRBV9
TGTGCCAGCAGCGTAGGTAGCGGGGGTACGTACAATGAGCAGTTCTTC
CASSVGSGGTYNEQFF
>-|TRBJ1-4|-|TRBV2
TGTGCCAGCATACGGGGTCGGGGTGAAAAACTGTTTTTT
CASIRGRGEKLFF
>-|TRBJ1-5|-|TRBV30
TGTGCCTGGAGTGGAGGTGAAAATCAGCCCCAGCATTTT
CAWSGGENQPQHF